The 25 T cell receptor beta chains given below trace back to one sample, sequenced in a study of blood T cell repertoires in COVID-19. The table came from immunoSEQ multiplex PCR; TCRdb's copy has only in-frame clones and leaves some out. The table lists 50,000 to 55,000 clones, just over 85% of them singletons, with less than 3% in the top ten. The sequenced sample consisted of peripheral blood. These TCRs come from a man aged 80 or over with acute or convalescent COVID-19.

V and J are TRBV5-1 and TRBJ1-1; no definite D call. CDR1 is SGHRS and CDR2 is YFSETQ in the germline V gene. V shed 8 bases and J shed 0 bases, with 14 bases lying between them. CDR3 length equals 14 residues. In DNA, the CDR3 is TGCGCCAGTAGGTTAGCGATCCTGAACACTGAAGCTTTCTTT. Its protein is CASRLAILNTEAFF.

The DNA of the CDR3 is TGTGCCAGCACCATGGACACAGGGCCCCAAGAGACCCAGTACTTC. Its translation is CASTMDTGPQETQYF. The chain uses TRBV6-5 and TRBJ2-5; possibly TRBD1 for D (6 bases). The CDR3 consists of 15 residues. The germline V gene has CDR1 MNHEY and CDR2 SVGAGI. V gave up 7 bases and J gave up 1 base, with 16 bases separating them.

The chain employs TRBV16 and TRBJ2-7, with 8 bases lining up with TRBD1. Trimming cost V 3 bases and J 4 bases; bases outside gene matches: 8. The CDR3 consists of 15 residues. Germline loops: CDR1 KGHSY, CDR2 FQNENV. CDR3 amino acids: CASSQGSGGRYEQYF. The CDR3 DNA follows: TGTGCCAGCAGCCAGGGGTCAGGGGGCCGGTACGAGCAGTACTTC.

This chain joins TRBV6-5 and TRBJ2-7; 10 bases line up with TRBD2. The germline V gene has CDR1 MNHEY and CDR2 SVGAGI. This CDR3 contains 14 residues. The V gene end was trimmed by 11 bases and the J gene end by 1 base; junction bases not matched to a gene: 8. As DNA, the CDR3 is TGTGCCGGAGGGCTAGCGGGGGTGTCCTACGAGCAGTACTTC. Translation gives CAGGLAGVSYEQYF.

As DNA, the CDR3 is TGTGCCAGTAGTATAAGGAGGGCCGACACAGATACGCAGTATTTT. Protein: CASSIRRADTDTQYF. The chain has TRBV19 and TRBJ2-3; D is perhaps TRBD2 (6 bases). The ends were cut back, 2 bases at V and 2 bases at J, with 11 bases in the middle. The CDR3 consists of 15 residues. Germline V gene lookup returns CDR1 LNHDA and CDR2 SQIVND (reference sequence).

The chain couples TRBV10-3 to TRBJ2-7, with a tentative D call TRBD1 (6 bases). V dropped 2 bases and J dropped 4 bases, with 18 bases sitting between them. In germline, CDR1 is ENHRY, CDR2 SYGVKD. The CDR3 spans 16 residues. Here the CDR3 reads CAISEPTSGVRYEQYF. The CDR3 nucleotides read TGTGCCATCAGTGAGCCGACCTCAGGGGTGAGGTACGAGCAGTACTTC.

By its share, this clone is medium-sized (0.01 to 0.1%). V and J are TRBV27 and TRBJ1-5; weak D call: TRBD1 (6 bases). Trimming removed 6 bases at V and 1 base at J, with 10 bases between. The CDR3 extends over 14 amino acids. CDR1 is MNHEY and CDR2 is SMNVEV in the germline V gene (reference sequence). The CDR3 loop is CASRDRGSNQPQHF. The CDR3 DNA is TGTGCCAGCAGGGATAGGGGGAGCAATCAGCCCCAGCATTTT.

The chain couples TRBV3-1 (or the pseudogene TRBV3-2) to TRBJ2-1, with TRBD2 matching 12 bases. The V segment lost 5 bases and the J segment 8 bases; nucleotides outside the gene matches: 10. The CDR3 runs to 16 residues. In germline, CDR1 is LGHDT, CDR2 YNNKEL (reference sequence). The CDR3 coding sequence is TGTGCCAGCAGCGTCCGCCCTAGCGGGGGGGCATATGAGCAGTTCTTC. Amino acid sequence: CASSVRPSGGAYEQFF.

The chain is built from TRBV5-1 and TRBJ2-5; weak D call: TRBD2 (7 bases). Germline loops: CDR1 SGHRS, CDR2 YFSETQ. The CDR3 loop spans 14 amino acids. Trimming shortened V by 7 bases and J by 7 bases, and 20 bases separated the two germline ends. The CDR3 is CASGVGGPSGTQYF. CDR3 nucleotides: TGCGCCAGCGGGGTCGGGGGGCCCTCAGGGACCCAGTACTTC. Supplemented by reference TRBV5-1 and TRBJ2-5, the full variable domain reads KAGVTQTPRYLIKTRGQQVTLSCSPISGHRSVSWYQQTPGQGLQFLFEYFSETQRNKGNFPGRFSGRQFSNSRSEMNVSTLELGDSALYLCASGVGGPSGTQYFGPGTRLLVL.

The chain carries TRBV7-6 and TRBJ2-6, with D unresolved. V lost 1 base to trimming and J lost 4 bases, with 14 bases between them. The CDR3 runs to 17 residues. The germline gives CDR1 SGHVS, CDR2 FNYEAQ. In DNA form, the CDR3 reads TGTGCCAGCAGCTTAGACAGCCGCTCTTCGGGGGCCAACGTCCTGACTTTC. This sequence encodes CASSLDSRSSGANVLTF. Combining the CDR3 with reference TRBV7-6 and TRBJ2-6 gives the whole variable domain GAGVSQSPRYKVTKRGQDVALRCDPISGHVSLYWYRQALGQGPEFLTYFNYEAQQDKSGLPNDRFSAERPEGSISTLTIQRTEQRDSAMYRCASSLDSRSSGANVLTFGAGSRLTVL.

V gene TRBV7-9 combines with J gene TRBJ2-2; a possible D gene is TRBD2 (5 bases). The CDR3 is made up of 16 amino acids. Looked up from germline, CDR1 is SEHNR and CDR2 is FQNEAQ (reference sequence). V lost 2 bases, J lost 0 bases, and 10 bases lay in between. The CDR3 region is CASSLYVGANTGELFF. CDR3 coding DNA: TGTGCCAGCAGCTTATACGTGGGAGCGAACACCGGGGAGCTGTTTTTT.

Here the CDR3 reads CASSHVSGGLSTDTQYF. CDR3 DNA: TGTGCCAGCAGCCATGTTAGCGGGGGCCTCAGCACAGATACGCAGTATTTT. This sequence joins TRBV3-1 (or the pseudogene TRBV3-2) and TRBJ2-3, with 9 bases matching TRBD2. In germline, CDR1 is LGHDT, CDR2 YNNKEL (reference sequence). The trim removed 3 bases at V and 0 bases at J, leaving 7 bases unmatched. The CDR3 is 17 residues long.

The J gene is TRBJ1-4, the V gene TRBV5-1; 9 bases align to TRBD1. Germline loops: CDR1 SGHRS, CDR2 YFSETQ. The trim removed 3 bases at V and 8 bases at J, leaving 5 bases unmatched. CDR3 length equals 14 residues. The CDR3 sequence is CASSSTGGGEKLFF. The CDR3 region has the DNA TGCGCCAGCAGCTCGACAGGGGGTGGAGAAAAACTGTTTTTT. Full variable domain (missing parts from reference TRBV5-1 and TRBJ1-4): KAGVTQTPRYLIKTRGQQVTLSCSPISGHRSVSWYQQTPGQGLQFLFEYFSETQRNKGNFPGRFSGRQFSNSRSEMNVSTLELGDSALYLCASSSTGGGEKLFFGSGTQLSVL.

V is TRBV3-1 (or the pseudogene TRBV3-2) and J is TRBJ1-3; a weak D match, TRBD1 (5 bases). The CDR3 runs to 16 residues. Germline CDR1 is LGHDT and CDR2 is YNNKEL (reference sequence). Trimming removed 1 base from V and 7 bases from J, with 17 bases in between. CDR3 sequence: CASSQGRAGRSNTIYF. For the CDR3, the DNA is TGTGCCAGCAGCCAAGGTCGTGCAGGGAGGTCGAACACCATATATTTT.

This CDR3 reads CAPWGGENTEAFF. As DNA, the CDR3 is TGTGCCCCTTGGGGGGGTGAGAACACTGAAGCTTTCTTT. J is TRBJ1-1 and V is TRBV10-3; a weak D match, TRBD1 (5 bases). CDR1 is ENHRY, CDR2 SYGVKD, per germline. The CDR3 spans 13 residues. Deletions cut 11 bases from V and 1 base from J, with 14 bases between.

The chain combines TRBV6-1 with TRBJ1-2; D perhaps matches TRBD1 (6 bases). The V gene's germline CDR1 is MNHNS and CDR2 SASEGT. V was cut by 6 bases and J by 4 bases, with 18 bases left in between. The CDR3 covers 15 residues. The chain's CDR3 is CASSLTGQSIYGYTF. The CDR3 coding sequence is TGTGCCAGCAGCCTAACCGGACAGTCTATCTATGGCTACACCTTC.

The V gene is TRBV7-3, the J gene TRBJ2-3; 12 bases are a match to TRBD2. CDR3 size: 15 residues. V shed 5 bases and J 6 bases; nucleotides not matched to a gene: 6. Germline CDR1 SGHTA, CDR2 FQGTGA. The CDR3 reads CASSTLAGGADTQYF. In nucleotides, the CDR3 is TGTGCCAGCAGCACACTAGCGGGGGGCGCGGATACGCAGTATTTT.

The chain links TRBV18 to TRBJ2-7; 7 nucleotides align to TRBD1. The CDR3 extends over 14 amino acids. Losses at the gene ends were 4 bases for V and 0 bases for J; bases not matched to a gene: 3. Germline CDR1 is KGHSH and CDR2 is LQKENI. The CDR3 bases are TGTGCCAGCTCACAAGGACAGGACTCCTACGAGCAGTACTTC. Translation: CASSQGQDSYEQYF.

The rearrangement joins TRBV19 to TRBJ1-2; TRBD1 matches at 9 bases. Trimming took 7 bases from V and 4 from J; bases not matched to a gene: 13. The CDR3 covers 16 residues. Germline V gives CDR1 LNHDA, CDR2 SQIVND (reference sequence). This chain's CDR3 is CASIPTGGPSLYGYTF. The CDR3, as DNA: TGTGCCAGTATTCCGACAGGGGGGCCATCCCTCTATGGCTACACCTTC.

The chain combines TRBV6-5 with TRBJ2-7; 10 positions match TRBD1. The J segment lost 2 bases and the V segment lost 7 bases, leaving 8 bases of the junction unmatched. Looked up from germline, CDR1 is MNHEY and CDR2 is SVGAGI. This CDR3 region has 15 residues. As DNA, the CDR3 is TGTGCCAGCAAAACGACAGGGGGCTGGGCCTACGAGCAGTACTTC. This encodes CASKTTGGWAYEQYF.

CDR3 nucleotides: TGTGCCAGCAGCTTACCACAGCGGGACACTGAAGCTTTCTTT. The encoded protein is CASSLPQRDTEAFF. The chain carries TRBV5-4 and TRBJ1-1, with no clear D. The germline V and J ends were trimmed by 2 bases and 3 bases, with 11 bases remaining between them. In germline, CDR1 is SGHNT, CDR2 YYREEE (reference sequence). This CDR3 has 14 residues.

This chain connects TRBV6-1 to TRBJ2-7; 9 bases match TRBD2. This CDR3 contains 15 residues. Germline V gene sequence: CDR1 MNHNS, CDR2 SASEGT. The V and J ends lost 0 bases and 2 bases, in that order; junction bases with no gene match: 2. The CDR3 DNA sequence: TGTGCCAGCAGTGAAGCGCCTAGCGGGGCCTACGAGCAGTACTTC. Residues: CASSEAPSGAYEQYF.

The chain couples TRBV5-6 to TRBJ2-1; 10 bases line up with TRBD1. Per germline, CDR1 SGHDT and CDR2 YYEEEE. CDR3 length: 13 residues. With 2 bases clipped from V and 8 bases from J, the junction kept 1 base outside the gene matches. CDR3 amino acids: CASSFGQGDEQFF. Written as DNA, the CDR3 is TGTGCCAGCAGCTTCGGACAGGGGGATGAGCAGTTCTTC.

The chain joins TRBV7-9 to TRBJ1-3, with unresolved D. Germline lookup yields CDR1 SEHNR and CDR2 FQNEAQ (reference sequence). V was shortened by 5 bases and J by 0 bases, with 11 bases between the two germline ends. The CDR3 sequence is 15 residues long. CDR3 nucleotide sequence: TGTGCCAGCAGCCCGACACGGGACTCTGGAAACACCATATATTTT. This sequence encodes CASSPTRDSGNTIYF.

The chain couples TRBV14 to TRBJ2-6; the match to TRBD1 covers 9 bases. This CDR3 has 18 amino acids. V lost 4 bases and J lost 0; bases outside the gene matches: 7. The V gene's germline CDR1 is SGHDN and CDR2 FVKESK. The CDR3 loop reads CASSRGQGLNSGANVLTF. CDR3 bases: TGTGCCAGCAGCCGCGGACAGGGGCTGAACTCTGGGGCCAACGTCCTGACTTTC. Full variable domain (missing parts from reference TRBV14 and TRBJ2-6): EAGVTQFPSHSVIEKGQTVTLRCDPISGHDNLYWYRRVMGKEIKFLLHFVKESKQDESGMPNNRFLAERTGGTYSTLKVQPAELEDSGVYFCASSRGQGLNSGANVLTFGAGSRLTVL.